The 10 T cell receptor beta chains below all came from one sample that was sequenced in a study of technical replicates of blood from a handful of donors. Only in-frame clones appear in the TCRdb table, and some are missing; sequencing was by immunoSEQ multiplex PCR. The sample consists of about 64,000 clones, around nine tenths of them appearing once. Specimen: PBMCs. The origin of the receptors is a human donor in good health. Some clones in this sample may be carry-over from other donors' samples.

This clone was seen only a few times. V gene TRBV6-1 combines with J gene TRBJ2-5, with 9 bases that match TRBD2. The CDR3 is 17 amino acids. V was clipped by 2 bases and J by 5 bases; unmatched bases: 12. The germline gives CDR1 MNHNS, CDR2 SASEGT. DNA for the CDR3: TGTGCCAGCAGTGAACCCCCGGGCGGGGGGGCTGGGGAGACCCAGTACTTC. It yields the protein CASSEPPGGGAGETQYF.

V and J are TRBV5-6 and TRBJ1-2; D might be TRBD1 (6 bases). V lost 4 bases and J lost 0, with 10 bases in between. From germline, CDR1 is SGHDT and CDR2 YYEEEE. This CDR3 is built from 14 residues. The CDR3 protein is CASSPGTTNYGYTF. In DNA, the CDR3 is TGTGCCAGCAGCCCCGGGACAACTAACTATGGCTACACCTTC.

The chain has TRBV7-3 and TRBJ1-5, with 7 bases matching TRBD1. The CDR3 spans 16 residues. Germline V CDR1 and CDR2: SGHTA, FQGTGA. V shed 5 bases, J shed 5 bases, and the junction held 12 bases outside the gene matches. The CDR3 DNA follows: TGTGCCAGCAGCCCCAACGGCCAGGGGGGCGATCAGCCCCAGCATTTT. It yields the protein CASSPNGQGGDQPQHF.

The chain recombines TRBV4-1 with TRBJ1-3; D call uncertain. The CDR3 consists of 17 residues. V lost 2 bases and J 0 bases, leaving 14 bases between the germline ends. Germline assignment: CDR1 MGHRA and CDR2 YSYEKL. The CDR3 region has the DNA TGCGCCAGCAGCCAAAGAACCCCGGAGCCCTCTGGAAACACCATATATTTT. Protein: CASSQRTPEPSGNTIYF.

The CDR3 loop reads CASSRLVRGGTEAFF. The CDR3 nucleotides are TGTGCCAGCAGTCGACTCGTCCGGGGTGGCACTGAAGCTTTCTTT. J is TRBJ1-1 and V is TRBV6-5; D call uncertain. Trimming took off 5 bases at V and 4 bases at J, with 17 bases between the two ends. The CDR3 covers 15 residues. CDR1 MNHEY and CDR2 SVGAGI come from the germline V gene.

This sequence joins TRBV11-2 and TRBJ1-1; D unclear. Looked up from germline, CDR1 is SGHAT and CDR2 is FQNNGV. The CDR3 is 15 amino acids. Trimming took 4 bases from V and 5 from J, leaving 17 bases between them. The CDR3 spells CASSSVRGRGTEAFF. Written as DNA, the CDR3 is TGTGCCAGCAGCTCGGTTAGAGGGAGAGGGACTGAAGCTTTCTTT.

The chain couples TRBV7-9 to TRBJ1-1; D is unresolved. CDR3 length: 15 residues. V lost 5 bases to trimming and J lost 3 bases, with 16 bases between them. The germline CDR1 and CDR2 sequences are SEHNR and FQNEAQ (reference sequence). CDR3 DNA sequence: TGTGCCAGCAGCCCCCACCTGGGCTCGGACACTGAAGCTTTCTTT. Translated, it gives CASSPHLGSDTEAFF.

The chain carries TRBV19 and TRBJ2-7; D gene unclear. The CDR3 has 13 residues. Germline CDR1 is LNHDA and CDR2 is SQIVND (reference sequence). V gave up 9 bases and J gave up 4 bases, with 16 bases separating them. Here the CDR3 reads CASAEEVGYEQYF. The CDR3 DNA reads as TGTGCCAGCGCGGAAGAGGTTGGGTACGAGCAGTACTTC. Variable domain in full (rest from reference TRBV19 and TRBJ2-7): DGGITQSPKYLFRKEGQNVTLSCEQNLNHDAMYWYRQDPGQGLRLIYYSQIVNDFQKGDIAEGYSVSREKKESFPLTVTSAQKNPTAFYLCASAEEVGYEQYFGPGTRLTVT.

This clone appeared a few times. The CDR3 is CASSQVAGSSDTQYF. In DNA, the CDR3 is TGTGCCAGCAGCCAAGTCGCGGGAAGCTCAGATACGCAGTATTTT. This chain uses TRBV4-2 with TRBJ2-3; a possible D gene is TRBD2 (6 bases). V lost 1 base and J 4 bases, leaving 12 bases between the germline ends. CDR1 LGHNA and CDR2 YNFKEQ come from the germline V gene. The CDR3 contains 15 residues.

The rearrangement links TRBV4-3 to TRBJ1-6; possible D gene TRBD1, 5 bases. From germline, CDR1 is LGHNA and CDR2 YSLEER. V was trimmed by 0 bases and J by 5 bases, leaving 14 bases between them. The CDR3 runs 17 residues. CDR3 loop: CASSQDPWGSNNSPLHF. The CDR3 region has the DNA TGCGCCAGCAGCCAAGATCCGTGGGGCAGTAATAATTCACCCCTCCACTTT.